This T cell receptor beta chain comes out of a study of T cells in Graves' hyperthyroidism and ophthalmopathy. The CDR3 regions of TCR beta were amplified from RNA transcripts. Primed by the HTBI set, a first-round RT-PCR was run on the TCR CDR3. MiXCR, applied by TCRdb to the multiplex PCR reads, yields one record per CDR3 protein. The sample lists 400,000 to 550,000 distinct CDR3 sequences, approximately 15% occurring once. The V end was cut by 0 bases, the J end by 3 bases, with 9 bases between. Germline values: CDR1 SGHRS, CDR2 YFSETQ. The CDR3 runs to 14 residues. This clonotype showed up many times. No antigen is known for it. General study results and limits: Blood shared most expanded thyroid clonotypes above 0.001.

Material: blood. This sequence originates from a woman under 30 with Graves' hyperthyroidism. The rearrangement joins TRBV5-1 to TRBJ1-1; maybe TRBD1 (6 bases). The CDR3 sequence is CASSLGDIYTEAFF. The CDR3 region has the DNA TGCGCCAGCAGCTTGGGGGACATCTACACTGAAGCTTTCTTT.